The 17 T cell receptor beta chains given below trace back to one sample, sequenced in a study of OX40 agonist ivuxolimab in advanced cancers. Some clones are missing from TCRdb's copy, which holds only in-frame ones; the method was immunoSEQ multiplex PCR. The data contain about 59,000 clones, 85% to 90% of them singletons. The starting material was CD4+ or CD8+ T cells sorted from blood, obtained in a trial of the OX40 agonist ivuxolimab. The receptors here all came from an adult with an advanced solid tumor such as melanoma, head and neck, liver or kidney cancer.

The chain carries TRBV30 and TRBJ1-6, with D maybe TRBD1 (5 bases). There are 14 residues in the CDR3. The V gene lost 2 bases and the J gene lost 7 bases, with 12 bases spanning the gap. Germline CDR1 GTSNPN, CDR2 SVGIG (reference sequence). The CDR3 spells CAWSSGLHNSPLHF. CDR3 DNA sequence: TGTGCCTGGAGTTCGGGGCTTCACAATTCACCCCTCCACTTT.

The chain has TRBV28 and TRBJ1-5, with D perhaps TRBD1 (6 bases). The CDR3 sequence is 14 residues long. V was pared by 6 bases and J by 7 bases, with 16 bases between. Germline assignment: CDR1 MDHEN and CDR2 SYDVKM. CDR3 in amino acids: CASSTPGEGQPQHF. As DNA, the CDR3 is TGTGCCAGCAGCACCCCAGGGGAGGGGCAGCCCCAGCATTTT.

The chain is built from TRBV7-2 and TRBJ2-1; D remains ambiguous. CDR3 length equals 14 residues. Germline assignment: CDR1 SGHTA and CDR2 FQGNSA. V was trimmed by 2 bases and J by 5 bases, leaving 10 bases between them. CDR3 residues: CASSLFSRDNEQFF. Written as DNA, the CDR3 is TGTGCCAGCAGCTTATTTTCTAGGGACAATGAGCAGTTCTTC.

DNA of the CDR3: TGTGCCAGCAGCCGTCGAATGGCGGATACGCAGTATTTT. It translates to CASSRRMADTQYF. The chain uses TRBV5-8 and TRBJ2-3; no definite D call. V lost 4 bases to trimming and J lost 6 bases, with 12 bases between them. Germline loops: CDR1 SGHTS, CDR2 YDEGEE. CDR3 size: 13 residues.

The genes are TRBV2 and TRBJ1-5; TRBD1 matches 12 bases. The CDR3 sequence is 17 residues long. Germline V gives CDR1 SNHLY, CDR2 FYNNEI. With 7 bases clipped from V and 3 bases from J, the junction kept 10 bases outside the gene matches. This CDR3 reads CASTKWGTGGVNQPQHF. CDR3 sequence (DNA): TGTGCCAGCACGAAGTGGGGGACAGGGGGCGTCAATCAGCCCCAGCATTTT.

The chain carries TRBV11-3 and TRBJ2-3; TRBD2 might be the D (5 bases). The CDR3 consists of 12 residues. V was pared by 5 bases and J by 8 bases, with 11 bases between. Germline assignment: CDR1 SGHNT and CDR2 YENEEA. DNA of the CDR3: TGTGCCAGCAGCGAGGTCCGGGGTACGCAGTATTTT. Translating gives CASSEVRGTQYF.

CDR3 bases: TGTGCCAGCACCCCTAGGGGGTTGAGGCGCACTGAAGCTTTCTTT. Amino acids: CASTPRGLRRTEAFF. The V call is TRBV5-6, the J call TRBJ1-1; TRBD1 might be the D (6 bases). The germline CDR1 and CDR2 sequences are SGHDT and YYEEEE. Trimming shortened V by 6 bases and J by 4 bases, and 19 bases separated the two germline ends. The CDR3 consists of 15 residues.

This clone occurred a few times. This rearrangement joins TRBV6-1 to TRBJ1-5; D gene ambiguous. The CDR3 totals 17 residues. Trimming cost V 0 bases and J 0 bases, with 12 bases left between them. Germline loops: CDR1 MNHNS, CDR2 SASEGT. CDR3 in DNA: TGTGCCAGCAGTGAAGCGCAGTATCTTTATAGCAATCAGCCCCAGCATTTT. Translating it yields CASSEAQYLYSNQPQHF.

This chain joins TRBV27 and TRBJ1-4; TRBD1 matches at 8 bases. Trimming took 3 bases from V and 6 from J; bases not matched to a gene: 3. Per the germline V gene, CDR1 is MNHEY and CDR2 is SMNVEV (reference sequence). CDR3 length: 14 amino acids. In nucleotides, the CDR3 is TGTGCCAGCAGTTTTCAGGGGGCGGATGAAAAACTGTTTTTT. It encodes CASSFQGADEKLFF.

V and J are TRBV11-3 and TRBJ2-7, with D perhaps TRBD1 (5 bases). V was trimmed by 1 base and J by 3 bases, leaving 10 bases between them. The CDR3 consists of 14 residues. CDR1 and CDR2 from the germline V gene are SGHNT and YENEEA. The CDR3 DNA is TGTGCCAGCAGCTTAGCCAGGGTAAACTACGAGCAGTACTTC. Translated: CASSLARVNYEQYF. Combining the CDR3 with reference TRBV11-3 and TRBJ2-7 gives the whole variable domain EAGVVQSPRYKIIEKKQPVAFWCNPISGHNTLYWYLQNLGQGPELLIRYENEEAVDDSQLPKDRFSAERLKGVDSTLKIQPAELGDSAVYLCASSLARVNYEQYFGPGTRLTVT.

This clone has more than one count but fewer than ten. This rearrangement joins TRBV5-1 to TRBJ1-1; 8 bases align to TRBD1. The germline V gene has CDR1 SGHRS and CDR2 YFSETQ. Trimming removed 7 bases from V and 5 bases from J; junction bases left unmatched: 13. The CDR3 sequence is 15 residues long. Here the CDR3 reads CASSRQGLGRTEAFF. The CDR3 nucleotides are TGCGCCAGCTCGAGACAGGGGCTAGGAAGGACTGAAGCTTTCTTT.

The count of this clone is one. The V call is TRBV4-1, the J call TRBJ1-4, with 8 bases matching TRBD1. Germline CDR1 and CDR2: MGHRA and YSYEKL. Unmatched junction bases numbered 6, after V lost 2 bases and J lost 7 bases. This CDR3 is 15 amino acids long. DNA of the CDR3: TGCGCCAGCAGCCAATCCTGGACAGGGAGTGAAAAACTGTTTTTT. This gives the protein CASSQSWTGSEKLFF.

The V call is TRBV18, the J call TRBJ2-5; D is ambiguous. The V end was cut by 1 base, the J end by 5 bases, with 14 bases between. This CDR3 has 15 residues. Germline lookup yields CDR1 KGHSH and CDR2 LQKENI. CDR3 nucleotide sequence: TGTGCCAGCTCACCACGATTAGCAGCGCGGGAGACCCAGTACTTC. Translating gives CASSPRLAARETQYF.

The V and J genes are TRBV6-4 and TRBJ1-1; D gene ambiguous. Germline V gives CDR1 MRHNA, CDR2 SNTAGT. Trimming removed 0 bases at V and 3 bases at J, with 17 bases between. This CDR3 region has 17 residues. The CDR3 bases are TGTGCCAGCAGTGACTCGAGTCAGGAGGCTGAGGACACTGAAGCTTTCTTT. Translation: CASSDSSQEAEDTEAFF.

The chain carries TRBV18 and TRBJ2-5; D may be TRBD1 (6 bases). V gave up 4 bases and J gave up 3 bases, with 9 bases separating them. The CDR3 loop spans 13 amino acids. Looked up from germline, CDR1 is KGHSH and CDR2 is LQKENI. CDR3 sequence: CASSRGGEETQYF. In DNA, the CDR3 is TGTGCCAGCTCACGAGGGGGAGAAGAGACCCAGTACTTC. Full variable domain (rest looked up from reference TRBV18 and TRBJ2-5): NAGVMQNPRHLVRRRGQEARLRCSPMKGHSHVYWYRQLPEEGLKFMVYLQKENIIDESGMPKERFSAEFPKEGPSILRIQQVVRGDSAAYFCASSRGGEETQYFGPGTRLLVL.

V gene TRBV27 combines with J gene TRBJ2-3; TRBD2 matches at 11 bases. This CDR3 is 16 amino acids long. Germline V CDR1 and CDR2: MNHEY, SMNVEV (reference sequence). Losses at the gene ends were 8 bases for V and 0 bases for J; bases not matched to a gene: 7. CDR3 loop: CASGLLAGVSTDTQYF. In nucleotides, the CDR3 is TGTGCCAGCGGGTTACTAGCGGGAGTTAGCACAGATACGCAGTATTTT.

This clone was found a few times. The CDR3 here is CASSGSGRNNSPLHF. The CDR3, as DNA: TGTGCCAGCAGCGGTTCGGGACGGAATAATTCACCCCTCCACTTT. This rearrangement joins TRBV7-8 to TRBJ1-6; D is possibly TRBD1 (5 bases). Trimming shortened V by 5 bases and J by 5 bases, and 13 bases separated the two germline ends. The germline gives CDR1 SGHVS, CDR2 FQNEAQ. CDR3 length: 15 residues.